Reported below is one T cell receptor beta chain. TCRdb keeps only in-frame clones here, not all; method: immunoSEQ multiplex PCR. The table lists around 76,000 clones, approximately 96% of them singletons, with 0.22% in the top ten. These data come from a study of technical replicates of blood from a handful of donors. CDR1 SGHNT and CDR2 YYREEE come from the germline V gene (reference sequence). The CDR3 runs to 15 residues. After removal of 0 bases from V and 1 base from J, the junction contained 0 bases not matched to a gene. V is TRBV5-4 and J is TRBJ1-1; 10 bases are shared with TRBD1. The sequenced material came from T cells isolated from PBMCs. This TCR was sampled from a human donor in good health. The CDR3 coding sequence is TGTGCCAGCAGCTTGGGACAGGGGGCGAACACTGAAGCTTTCTTT. Its protein is CASSLGQGANTEAFF.